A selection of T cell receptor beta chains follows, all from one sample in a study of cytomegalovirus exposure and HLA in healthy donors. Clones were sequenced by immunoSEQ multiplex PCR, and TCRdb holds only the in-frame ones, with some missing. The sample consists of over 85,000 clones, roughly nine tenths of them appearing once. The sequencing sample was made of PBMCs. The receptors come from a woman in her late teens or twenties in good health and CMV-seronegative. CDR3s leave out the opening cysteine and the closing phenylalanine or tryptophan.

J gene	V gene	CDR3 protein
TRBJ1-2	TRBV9	ASSVTGTGDDGYT
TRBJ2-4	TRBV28	ASSFLGIVGSEGNIQY
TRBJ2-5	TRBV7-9	ASSWLRVTEETQY
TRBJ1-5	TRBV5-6	ASSYATGTVDQPQH
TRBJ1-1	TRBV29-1	SDHWGGSLESTEAF
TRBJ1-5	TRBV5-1	ASSLAIRRNQPQH
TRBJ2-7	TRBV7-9	ASSASFDRDEQY
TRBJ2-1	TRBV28	ASSLLGGTDEQF
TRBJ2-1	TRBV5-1	ASSSDLSGKQF
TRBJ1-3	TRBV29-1	SVEQGNSGNTIY
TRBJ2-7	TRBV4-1	ASSQEPYTGGIRDEQY
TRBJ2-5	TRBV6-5	ASYGAGSGETQY
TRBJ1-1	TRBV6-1	ASSLRTPEEAF
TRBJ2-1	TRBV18	ASSPPLAGGSEQF
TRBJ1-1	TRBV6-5	ASSYGARTEAF
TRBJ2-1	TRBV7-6	ASSLEQREIDPPFGNEQF
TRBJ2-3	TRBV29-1	SVESSGRADTQY
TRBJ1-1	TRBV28	ASSSSTVNTEAF
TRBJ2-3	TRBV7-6	ASSLGTGATDTQY
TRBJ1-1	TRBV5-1	ASSWGTGSGTEAF
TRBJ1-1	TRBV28	ASTMRGLDTEAF
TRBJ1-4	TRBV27	ASSSRNEKLF
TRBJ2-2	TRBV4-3	ASSSPGQRRGELF
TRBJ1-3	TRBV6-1	ATGGGISSGNTIY
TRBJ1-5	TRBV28	ASSFSGIHNQPQH
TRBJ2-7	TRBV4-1	ASSQARDSSYEQY
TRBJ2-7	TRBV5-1	ASSETSGRAFSEQY
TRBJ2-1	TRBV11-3	ASSSRLAGGGNEQF
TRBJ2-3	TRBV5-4	ASSLQDSTDTQY
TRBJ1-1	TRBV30	AWSARGWTVRNTEAF
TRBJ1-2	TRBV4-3	ASSQYLDSIYGYT
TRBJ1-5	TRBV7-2	ASSPRGVNQPQH
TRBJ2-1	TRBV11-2	ASSLAGGLYNEQF
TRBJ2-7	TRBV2	ASSVPGQGSNEQY
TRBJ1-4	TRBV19	ATRPGQGNEKLF
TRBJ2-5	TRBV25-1	ASSASETQY
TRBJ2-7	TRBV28	ASSLPGQGVFEQY
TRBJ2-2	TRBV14	ASSQVSFSGELF
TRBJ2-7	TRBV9	ASSGTVPQQY
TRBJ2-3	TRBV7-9	ASSLAGTSGSEDTQY
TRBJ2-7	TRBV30	AWSPLVYSYEQY